The clone carrying this T cell receptor beta chain rates as large. Antigen specificity is unknown. These data are taken from a study of T cells in tuberculosis. The wider study: This South African cohort compared adolescents with or without latent tuberculosis against adults with active tuberculosis.

Germline CDR1 and CDR2: MNHNS and SASEGT. Trimming took 6 bases from V and 5 from J; bases not matched to a gene: 7. The CDR3 has 14 amino acids. Overall study results and limits: Active tuberculosis TCR-alpha repertoires lay closer to GMM-specific TCRs than IGRA-negative controls, suggesting clonal expansion. The TCR-beta difference was not significant; alpha differences partly reflected length.

Time point given: new active TB diagnosis, blood taken before or within 7 days of starting treatment. Only in-frame clones appear in the TCRdb table, and some are missing; sequencing was by immunoSEQ multiplex PCR. Among 30,000 or so clones listed, around 92% were seen once. The chain employs TRBV6-1 and TRBJ2-1; 7 bases match TRBD2. Sample: PBMCs, taken at tuberculosis diagnosis. This TCR came from an adult with tuberculosis. Some clones in this sample may be carry-over from other donors' samples. The CDR3 region is CASRPGLTHNEQFF. CDR3 coding DNA: TGTGCCAGCAGACCGGGACTAACCCACAATGAGCAGTTCTTC.